The T cell receptor beta chain under discussion was sequenced for a study of PD-1 blockade in classical Hodgkin lymphoma. Overall study findings and caveats: The origin of the repertoire differences remains undefined, with disease activity or prior therapy as possible causes.

The patients all showed relapse after autologous stem cell transplantation, while their brentuximab vedotin exposure varied. For this clone: Antigen specificity is unknown.

The protocol was immunoSEQ multiplex PCR, while the TCRdb copy is restricted to in-frame clones and leaves out a portion. The sample has tens of thousands of clones; around 90% are singletons. This CDR3 is built from 15 residues. V lost 2 bases, J lost 4 bases, and 17 bases lay in between. Germline loops: CDR1 GTSNPN, CDR2 SVGIG (reference sequence). The rearrangement joins TRBV30 to TRBJ1-2, with D uncertain. This receptor was identified in a human donor with classical Hodgkin lymphoma. Sequencing was performed on peripheral blood mononuclear cells (PBMCs), taken at baseline. The CDR3 protein is CAWSKKETTPYGYTF. The CDR3 DNA is TGTGCCTGGAGTAAGAAGGAGACTACCCCCTATGGCTACACCTTC.